There are a few counts of the clone carrying this T cell receptor beta chain. Its antigen is still unknown. RNA transcripts gave rise to amplified TCR beta CDR3 regions. The TCR CDR3 first-round RT-PCR relied on the HTBI primer set. One entry per CDR3 protein, called by TCRdb with MiXCR from the multiplex PCR reads. The sample includes hundreds of thousands of distinct CDR3 sequences, around 22% of them seen just once. This specimen belongs to a study of T cells in Graves' hyperthyroidism and ophthalmopathy. Study-level information: Peripheral blood was acquired at first diagnosis, ahead of any therapy whatsoever. General study results and limits: From stable hyperthyroidism, ophthalmopathy was separated by a 13 V-J model.

CDR3 length equals 16 residues. CDR1 is LGHDT, CDR2 YNNKEL, per germline (reference sequence). V lost 1 base and J lost 2; bases outside the gene matches: 3. Active moderate-to-severe ophthalmopathy, Clinical Activity Score at least 3, NOSPECS at least 4, under 3 months' duration. Uncontrolled infection, other autoimmune disease, pregnancy and lactation each barred patients from inclusion. The sequence came from a man between 25 and 39 years old with Graves' ophthalmopathy. This sequence joins TRBV3-1 and TRBJ2-1; 9 bases map to TRBD2. Sequences were obtained from blood. The CDR3 nucleotides are TGTGCCAGCAGCCAAGCGGGACTAGCCGCCTACAATGAGCAGTTCTTC. Its translation is CASSQAGLAAYNEQFF.